The rows below give T cell receptor beta chains drawn from one sample of a study of beta chain features in type 1 diabetes. The data were produced by immunoSEQ multiplex PCR, yet TCRdb's version contains in-frame clones alone and is incomplete. The sample holds about 160,000 clones; under 9.5% are singletons and the top ten take roughly 0.5%. Sequencing input: central memory CD4+ T cells from blood. The receptors were sampled from a man aged 18 to 35 with type 1 diabetes. Both conserved end residues are part of each CDR3. A D gene is named only where the DNA matches it firmly. The size field is filled for only some rows; it gives once, few, many or a size class.

len,abundance,j_gene,v_gene,d_gene,CDR3nt,CDR3aa
14,few,TRBJ2-1,TRBV5-1,-,TGCGCCAGCAGGCGGCAGGGGCTCGACAATGAGCAGTTCTTC,CASRRQGLDNEQFF
16,-,TRBJ1-1,TRBV6-6,TRBD1,TGTGCCAGCAGTCCAGGGACAGGGGGCTTGAACACTGAAGCTTTCTTT,CASSPGTGGLNTEAFF
20,few,TRBJ2-3,TRBV7-2,TRBD2,TGTGCCAGCAGCTTAGCAGGGCGGACTAGCGGGAGGATTCGACCAGATACGCAGTATTTT,CASSLAGRTSGRIRPDTQYF
13,few,TRBJ2-3,TRBV6-5,-,TGTGCCAGCAGTCCCCGGTCTAAAGATACGCAGTATTTT,CASSPRSKDTQYF
14,many,TRBJ2-3,TRBV29-1,TRBD1,TGCAGCGTTGCACCAGACAGGGACACAGATACGCAGTATTTT,CSVAPDRDTDTQYF
15,few,TRBJ1-5,TRBV5-1,-,TGCGCCAGCAGTCTAGGGGCCCGGCCTAATCAGCCCCAGCATTTT,CASSLGARPNQPQHF
14,few,TRBJ1-4,TRBV28,-,TGTGCCAGCCTCGTACCAGGGTCGGATGAAAAACTGTTTTTT,CASLVPGSDEKLFF
15,many,TRBJ2-3,TRBV29-1,TRBD2,TGCAGCGTTGAGTTAGCGGGCGGAAGCACAGATACGCAGTATTTT,CSVELAGGSTDTQYF
15,few,TRBJ2-7,TRBV7-2,TRBD2,TGTGCCAGCAGCTTACGAGCGGGAGTAGAGAACGAGCAGTACTTC,CASSLRAGVENEQYF
14,-,TRBJ1-1,TRBV15,-,TGTGCCACCAGCAGGGCAGGGTTCTTCACTGAAGCTTTCTTT,CATSRAGFFTEAFF
15,-,TRBJ2-5,TRBV5-1,TRBD2,TGCGCCAGCAGCTTATCTAGCGGGACTCAAGAGACCCAGTACTTC,CASSLSSGTQETQYF
14,-,TRBJ2-7,TRBV9,-,TGTGCCAGCAGCGTAGATGTTGGCAGGGGCGAGCAGTACTTC,CASSVDVGRGEQYF
15,-,TRBJ1-1,TRBV2,-,TGTGCCAGCAGTGAAATGGGCCAGGCCCAGACTGAAGCTTTCTTT,CASSEMGQAQTEAFF
19,-,TRBJ2-1,TRBV9,TRBD2,TGTGCCAGCAGCCCGCGAAAAGGTGGCGGGGGGGCGACATCGCATGAGCAGTTCTTC,CASSPRKGGGGATSHEQFF
13,few,TRBJ2-5,TRBV9,-,TGTGCCAGCAGCCGGGAACGACGCGAGACCCAGTACTTC,CASSRERRETQYF
16,few,TRBJ1-2,TRBV27,-,TGTGCCAGCAGTTTAGACCTCCGAAGGGGGTTTAAGGGCTACACCTTC,CASSLDLRRGFKGYTF
16,many,TRBJ2-3,TRBV6-6,TRBD2,TGTGCCAGCAGTTACGGTCTAGCGGGAAACACAGATACGCAGTATTTT,CASSYGLAGNTDTQYF
11,few,TRBJ2-1,TRBV28,-,TGTGCCAGCAGTGACACGGTTGGGCAGTTCTTC,CASSDTVGQFF
15,few,TRBJ2-1,TRBV18,TRBD1,TGTGCCAGCTCACGCCGGGGACAGGGATACAATGAGCAGTTCTTC,CASSRRGQGYNEQFF
11,-,TRBJ2-1,TRBV5-6,-,TGTGCCAGCAGCACCCGGAGAGAGCAGTTCTTC,CASSTRREQFF
14,-,TRBJ2-7,TRBV14,TRBD1,TGTGCCAGCAGCCATGGGACAGGCACCTACGAGCAGTACTTC,CASSHGTGTYEQYF
19,-,TRBJ2-7,TRBV5-4,TRBD1,TGTGCCAGCAGCTGGGGGGTTTTGCTACCGGGACAGGGTGGCTACGAGCAGTACTTC,CASSWGVLLPGQGGYEQYF
14,few,TRBJ2-5,TRBV11-2,-,TGTGCCAGCAGCTTGGGCACGGCGCAAGAGACCCAGTACTTC,CASSLGTAQETQYF
14,few,TRBJ1-5,TRBV2,TRBD1,TGTGCCAGCAGAGTCGACAGGGGTGGGCAGCCCCAGCATTTT,CASRVDRGGQPQHF
14,few,TRBJ2-1,TRBV7-2,-,TGTGCCAGCAGCCGGCGCGGGCTTGGCAATGAGCAGTTCTTC,CASSRRGLGNEQFF
13,-,TRBJ2-7,TRBV28,TRBD1,TGTGCCAGCAGTTTGGGACAGGTACCTAAGCAGTACTTC,CASSLGQVPKQYF
13,few,TRBJ2-7,TRBV18,-,TGTGCCAGCTCACCACCGGGCTTCTACGAGCAGTACTTC,CASSPPGFYEQYF
15,-,TRBJ2-7,TRBV15,TRBD1,TGTGCCACCAGCAGAACCGGGACAGGGCTTCGCGAGCAGTACTTC,CATSRTGTGLREQYF
14,few,TRBJ2-7,TRBV6-5,-,TGTGCCAGCAGAGGTGACCTCGGGGTCTACGAGCAGTACTTC,CASRGDLGVYEQYF
13,many,TRBJ2-5,TRBV2,-,TGTGCCAGCACCTACGTCGTCGGAGAGACCCAGTACTTC,CASTYVVGETQYF
17,few,TRBJ1-3,TRBV9,-,TGTGCCAGCAGCGTAAATATAGGACAGTCCTCTGGAAACACCATATATTTT,CASSVNIGQSSGNTIYF
16,-,TRBJ2-5,TRBV5-1,TRBD2,TGCGCCAGCAGCTTGACGGGGGGAATCGTCCAAGAGACCCAGTACTTC,CASSLTGGIVQETQYF
13,-,TRBJ1-1,TRBV18,-,TGTGCCAGCTCACCGGGGACATTTACTGAAGCTTTCTTT,CASSPGTFTEAFF
13,-,TRBJ1-2,TRBV5-1,-,TGCGCCAGCAGCTTGGTCAGTAATTATGGCTACACCTTC,CASSLVSNYGYTF
15,few,TRBJ1-5,TRBV6-1,-,TGTGCCAGCAGTGAACAGGGTCCCCAATATCAGCCCCAGCATTTT,CASSEQGPQYQPQHF
18,-,TRBJ2-3,TRBV5-1,TRBD1,TGCGCCAGCAGCTTGACAGGGGGCAGGGGTTCGTTCACAGATACGCAGTATTTT,CASSLTGGRGSFTDTQYF
12,few,TRBJ2-7,TRBV5-5,-,TGTGCCAGCAAGAGGGCTGAGTACGAGCAGTACTTC,CASKRAEYEQYF
16,few,TRBJ2-2,TRBV18,TRBD2,TGTGCCAGCTCACCATTTAGCGGGAGAGACACCGGGGAGCTGTTTTTT,CASSPFSGRDTGELFF
12,few,TRBJ2-1,TRBV7-2,-,TGTGCCAGCAGCGCGGGCTACAATGAGCAGTTCTTC,CASSAGYNEQFF
16,few,TRBJ1-5,TRBV23-1,-,TGCGCCAGCAGCCCGCCCGGGGTAAATAGCAATCAGCCCCAGCATTTT,CASSPPGVNSNQPQHF
15,few,TRBJ1-6,TRBV7-2,-,TGTGCCAGCAGCTTAGAACTGGGAGACAATTCACCCCTCCACTTT,CASSLELGDNSPLHF
15,-,TRBJ2-7,TRBV6-1,TRBD1,TGTGCCAGCAGGAATCCGCAGGGGGCACCATACGAGCAGTACTTC,CASRNPQGAPYEQYF
14,-,TRBJ1-5,TRBV18,-,TGTGCCAGCTCCCCCAGGTATAGCAATCAGCCCCAGCATTTT,CASSPRYSNQPQHF
13,-,TRBJ2-1,TRBV23-1,TRBD2,TGCGCCGCCCTAGCGGGAGCTGACAATGAGCAGTTCTTC,CAALAGADNEQFF
14,few,TRBJ1-2,TRBV18,TRBD1,TGTGCCAGCTCACCGGGACAGCAAAACTATGGCTACACCTTC,CASSPGQQNYGYTF
13,few,TRBJ2-5,TRBV18,-,TGTGCCAGCTCACAAGAACGGCAAGAGACCCAGTACTTC,CASSQERQETQYF
15,few,TRBJ1-2,TRBV4-3,-,TGCGCCAGCAGCCCGTATCAGGGGTTCAGTGATGGCTACACCTTC,CASSPYQGFSDGYTF
16,-,TRBJ2-7,TRBV11-2,TRBD1,TGTGCCAGCAGCCCCCAACCCTCCGGGACAGGGGCCGAGCAGTACTTC,CASSPQPSGTGAEQYF
14,-,TRBJ1-2,TRBV9,-,TGTGCCAGCAGCGTAGATCCAGAAACCGATAGCTACACCTTC,CASSVDPETDSYTF
11,-,TRBJ2-7,TRBV11-2,-,TGTGCCAGCAGCTCCCAGGGGGAGCAGTACTTC,CASSSQGEQYF
16,-,TRBJ1-1,TRBV18,TRBD1,TGTGCCAGCTCACTGGGGCGACAGGGTGTTAGGACTGAAGCTTTCTTT,CASSLGRQGVRTEAFF
13,few,TRBJ1-1,TRBV11-3,-,TGTGCCAGCAGCGCAGGAGGGAGGGCTGAAGCTTTCTTT,CASSAGGRAEAFF
13,-,TRBJ2-5,TRBV5-1,-,TGCGCCAGCAGCTTAAATCAGGGGACCTCCCAGTACTTC,CASSLNQGTSQYF
16,-,TRBJ1-4,TRBV5-1,-,TGCGCCAGCAGCTTGATTCCGCCGGTCGGTAATGAAAAACTGTTTTTT,CASSLIPPVGNEKLFF